The clone carrying this T cell receptor beta chain turned up a few times. Peripheral blood was collected from the related graft donor on the marrow donation day. From germline, CDR1 is MNHEY and CDR2 SMNVEV (reference sequence). V was trimmed by 0 bases and J by 1 base, leaving 15 bases between them. The CDR3 spans 18 residues. This entry belongs to a study of T cells after posttransplantation cyclophosphamide. TCRdb's table, derived via immunoSEQ multiplex PCR, lists solely in-frame clones and lacks some. The sample holds some 39,000 clones, and no clone turns up only once. The sample was PBMCs. This clonotype was sampled from a girl aged 10 to 17 in good health, CMV-negative, and a related stem cell transplant donor. The chain combines TRBV27 with TRBJ2-2; D is perhaps TRBD2 (5 bases). CDR3: CASSLSKSRALNTGELFF. CDR3 nucleotide sequence: TGTGCCAGCAGTTTATCAAAATCGAGGGCCTTGAACACCGGGGAGCTGTTTTTT.